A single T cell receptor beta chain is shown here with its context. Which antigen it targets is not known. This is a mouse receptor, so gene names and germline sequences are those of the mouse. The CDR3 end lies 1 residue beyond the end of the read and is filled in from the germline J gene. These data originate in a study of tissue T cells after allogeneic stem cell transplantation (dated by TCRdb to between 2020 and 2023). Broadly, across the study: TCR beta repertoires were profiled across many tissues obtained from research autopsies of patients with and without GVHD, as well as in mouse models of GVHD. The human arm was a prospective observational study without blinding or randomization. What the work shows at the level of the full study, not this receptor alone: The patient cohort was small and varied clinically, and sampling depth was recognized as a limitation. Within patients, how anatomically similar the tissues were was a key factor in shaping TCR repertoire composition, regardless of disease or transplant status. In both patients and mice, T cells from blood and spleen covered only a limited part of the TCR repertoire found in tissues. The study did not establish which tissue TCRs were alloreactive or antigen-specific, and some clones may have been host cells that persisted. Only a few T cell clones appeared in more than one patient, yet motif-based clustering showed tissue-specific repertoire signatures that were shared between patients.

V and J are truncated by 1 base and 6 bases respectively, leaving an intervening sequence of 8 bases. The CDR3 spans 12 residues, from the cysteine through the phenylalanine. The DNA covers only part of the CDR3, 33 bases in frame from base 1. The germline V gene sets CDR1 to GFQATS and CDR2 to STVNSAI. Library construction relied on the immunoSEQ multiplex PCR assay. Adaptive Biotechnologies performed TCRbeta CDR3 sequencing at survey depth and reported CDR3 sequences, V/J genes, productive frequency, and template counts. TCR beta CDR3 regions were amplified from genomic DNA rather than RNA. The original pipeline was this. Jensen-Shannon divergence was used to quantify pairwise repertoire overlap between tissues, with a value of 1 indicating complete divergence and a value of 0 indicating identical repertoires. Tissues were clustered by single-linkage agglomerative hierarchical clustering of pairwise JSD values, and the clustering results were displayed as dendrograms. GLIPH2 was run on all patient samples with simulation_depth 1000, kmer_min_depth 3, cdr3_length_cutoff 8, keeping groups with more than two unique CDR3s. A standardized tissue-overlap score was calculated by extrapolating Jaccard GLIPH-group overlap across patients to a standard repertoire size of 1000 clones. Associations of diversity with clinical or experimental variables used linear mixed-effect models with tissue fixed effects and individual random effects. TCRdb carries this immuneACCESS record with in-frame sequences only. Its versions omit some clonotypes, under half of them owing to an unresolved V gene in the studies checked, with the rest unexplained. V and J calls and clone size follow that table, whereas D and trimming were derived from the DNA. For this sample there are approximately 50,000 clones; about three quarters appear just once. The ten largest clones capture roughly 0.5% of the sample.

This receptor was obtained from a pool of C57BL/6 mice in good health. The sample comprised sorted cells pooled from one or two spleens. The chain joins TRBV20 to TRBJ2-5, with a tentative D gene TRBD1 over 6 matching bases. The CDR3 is CGARARGDTQYF. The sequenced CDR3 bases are TGTGGTGCTAGGGCCAGGGGTGACACCCAGTAC.